The present T cell receptor beta chain was sequenced within a study of T cells in Graves' hyperthyroidism and ophthalmopathy (dated by TCRdb to the late 2010s). Context from the whole study: Peripheral blood was collected at initial diagnosis, before any treatment. A discovery cohort of about a hundred patients, 43 with Graves' ophthalmopathy and over 55 with stable Graves' hyperthyroidism, was used to find distinguishing TCR V-J signatures. The paper reports TCR Vbeta CDR3 sequencing of 140 or so peripheral blood samples: around 41 ophthalmopathy, about 75 hyperthyroidism and around 17 progressor patients. In addition, the study compared T-cell repertoires in thyroid tissue and in blood from about 6 Graves' hyperthyroidism patients. For training and testing, the 100 or so patients in the discovery cohort were randomly divided in a 7:3 ratio. Once sampling was done, hyperthyroidism patients were given methimazole at a starting dose of 30 mg daily, whereas ophthalmopathy patients were given high-dose intravenous methylprednisolone. Prospective prediction of ophthalmopathy was tested in an independent validation cohort of fewer than 20 hyperthyroidism patients and 17 patients who later progressed to ophthalmopathy.

Sequences SGHVS (CDR1) and FQNEAQ (CDR2) are obtained from the germline V gene. Deletion took 5 bases off V and 4 bases off J, with a span of 13 bases between the germline ends. The CDR3 spans 14 residues, from the cysteine through the phenylalanine. Only CDR3 DNA is held: 42 bases, read in frame from base 1. Details on this clonotype: No antigen is known for it. Base-call qualities are not available, and no considerably larger clone is one nucleotide away.

The TCR beta CDR3 regions were amplified from RNA transcripts. The first round of RT-PCR for the TCR CDR3 was performed with the HTBI primer set and the Qiagen OneStep RT-PCR kit. Libraries were constructed in a second round of multiplex PCR, after which size selection and purification were carried out. Sequencing of the libraries was done on an Illumina HiSeq2000 using paired-end 100 bp reads. The paper's processing steps were these. SOAPnuke was used to process the raw data, throwing out any read that contained adapters or uncalled bases, had a mean Phred below 15, or lacked an exact constant-primer or identifier match. High-quality paired reads were merged using COPE v1.2.5, and each unique nucleotide sequence was defined as a clonotype. MiTCR v1.1 was used to align the clonotypes against IMGT TRBV, TRBD and TRBJ reference segments. Analysis was restricted to V-J combinations with a frequency above 0.0001, which covered 99% to 99.2% of repertoires. The TCS score was defined as F50 (clonal expansion) divided by E x V (chaos), with BLOSUM62-based TCRdist calculated between CDR3 peptides within each V-J. Welch's t-statistics and random forest reduced 450 to 600 V-J features to some 14, which were used in a naive Bayes classifier (R e1071). In TCRdb, the public reads were trimmed at Q25 with fastp and aligned with MiXCR, with productive beta chains retained. CDR3 protein duplicates are merged, each entry listing the most common genes and DNA. TCRdb's processing, not the study's, gives the V and J calls here. Present in this sample are 210,000 or so distinct CDR3 sequences, over 15% of which were seen just once. Around 52% of the sample comes from the top ten.

The research as a whole found: In validation, progression to ophthalmopathy was predicted by the model with nearly 71% sensitivity and 72.22% specificity, a median of roughly 6 months before onset. Sample size was not statistically predetermined, and investigators were not blinded to group allocation. Most expanded thyroid clonotypes (frequency above 0.001) were also found in blood, which suggests that blood repertoires may mirror thyroid immune responses. Ophthalmopathy was separated from stable hyperthyroidism by a 13 V-J signature model, with over 85% sensitivity and approximately 81% specificity obtained in cross-validation and 80%/75% obtained in testing.

Graves' hyperthyroidism was defined as stable when no progression to ophthalmopathy occurred over 18 months of follow-up. Hyperthyroidism patients were newly diagnosed, had a disease duration of under 2 months, and were aged 18 to 65 years. The study excluded patients with uncontrolled infections, other autoimmune diseases, pregnancy or lactation. Clinical symptoms, serum thyroxine and TRAb, thyroid ultrasound, and orbital computed tomography formed the basis for the diagnoses. PBMCs were separated from approximately 10 ml of fresh peripheral blood using Ficoll-Paque density gradient centrifugation. Total RNA was extracted using Trizol reagent, and RNA quality was assessed on an Agilent 2100 Bioanalyzer.

The chain is made from TRBV7-8 and TRBJ2-3, with TRBD2 perhaps the D gene, on 5 matching bases. The sequenced material came from blood. The sequence derives from a man aged 50-59 years with Graves' hyperthyroidism. The DNA sequence is TGTGCCAGCAGCGCCACTAGGGTCTCAGATACGCAGTATTTT. Its amino acids are CASSATRVSDTQYF.